The 20 T cell receptor beta chains reported below all come from one sample, sequenced in a study of radiation and T cells in renal cell carcinoma. Assay: immunoSEQ multiplex PCR; the TCRdb copy retains only in-frame clones and omits some. Seen here are about 140,000 clones, 86% observed once, and the top ten hold 15% to 20%. Time point noted: blood 4 weeks post-SBRT, at nephrectomy. Documented treatment: 15 Gy SBRT to primary tumor, nephrectomy 4 weeks later. Sample: blood, taken from a patient whose treatment included radiotherapy and nephrectomy. The origin of the receptors is a woman aged 50 to 65 with renal cell carcinoma.

This chain uses TRBV7-3 with TRBJ1-2; possibly TRBD1 for D (5 bases). V was cut by 5 bases and J by 8 bases, with 15 bases left in between. The CDR3 totals 13 residues. Germline CDR1 reads SGHTA; CDR2 reads FQGTGA. This chain's CDR3 is CASSPDNGGGYTF. CDR3 nucleotides: TGTGCCAGCAGCCCCGATAATGGGGGGGGCTACACCTTC.

This clone was recorded once. The rearrangement uses TRBV18 and TRBJ2-7; the D is unclear. This CDR3 has 13 amino acids. The ends were cut back, 1 base at V and 0 bases at J, with 4 bases in the middle. In germline, CDR1 is KGHSH, CDR2 LQKENI. CDR3 sequence (DNA): TGTGCCAGCTCACCACGGAGCTCCTACGAGCAGTACTTC. Translating it yields CASSPRSSYEQYF.

This clone was found once. The chain has TRBV19 and TRBJ1-5; weak D call: TRBD1 (5 bases). Deletions cut 7 bases from V and 4 bases from J, with 11 bases between. Germline V CDR1 and CDR2: LNHDA, SQIVND (reference sequence). CDR3 length: 13 residues. The CDR3 reads CASNRTPNQPQHF. The DNA for the CDR3 is TGTGCCAGTAACCGGACACCTAATCAGCCCCAGCATTTT.

Here the CDR3 DNA reads TGTGCCAGCAGCTTAGTGACAAGCTCTGGAAACACCATATATTTT. This codes for CASSLVTSSGNTIYF. The rearrangement uses TRBV7-2 and TRBJ1-3; D is uncertain. The V gene lost 1 base and the J gene lost 0 bases, with 7 bases spanning the gap. CDR1 SGHTA and CDR2 FQGNSA come from the germline V gene. The CDR3 is 15 residues long. The full variable domain, completed using reference TRBV7-2 and TRBJ1-3, is GAGVSQSPSNKVTEKGKDVELRCDPISGHTALYWYRQSLGQGLEFLIYFQGNSAPDKSGLPSDRFSAERTGGSVSTLTIQRTQQEDSAVYLCASSLVTSSGNTIYFGEGSWLTVV.

The chain uses TRBV5-4 and TRBJ2-3; D is tentatively TRBD1 or TRBD2 (8 bases each). V shed 4 bases and J shed 4 bases, with 28 bases lying between them. CDR1 is SGHNT, CDR2 YYREEE, per germline (reference sequence). The CDR3 contains 19 residues. The CDR3 spells CASSRGGIIGQGGSDTQYF. The CDR3 DNA follows: TGTGCCAGCAGCCGGGGGGGGATTATTGGACAGGGAGGATCAGATACGCAGTATTTT.

This sequence joins TRBV5-4 and TRBJ1-5, with unresolved D. The germline gives CDR1 SGHNT, CDR2 YYREEE (reference sequence). This CDR3 region has 12 residues. V lost 3 bases and J lost 9, with 10 bases in between. The chain's CDR3 is CASSSGSGPQHF. In DNA, the CDR3 is TGTGCCAGCAGCTCGGGCTCAGGGCCCCAGCATTTT. The whole variable domain, remainder taken from reference TRBV5-4 and TRBJ1-5, is ETGVTQSPTHLIKTRGQQVTLRCSSQSGHNTVSWYQQALGQGPQFIFQYYREEENGRGNFPPRFSGLQFPNYSSELNVNALELDDSALYLCASSSGSGPQHFGDGTRLSIL.

This clone has more than one count but fewer than ten. The rearrangement links TRBV19 to TRBJ1-2; D gene ambiguous. This CDR3 is built from 12 residues. V dropped 6 bases and J dropped 8 bases, with 13 bases sitting between them. In germline, CDR1 is LNHDA, CDR2 SQIVND (reference sequence). As DNA, the CDR3 is TGTGCCAGTAGATCCTTGGGCGGCGGCTACACCTTC. Its protein product is CASRSLGGGYTF. The complete variable domain, with remaining parts taken from reference TRBV19 and TRBJ1-2, reads DGGITQSPKYLFRKEGQNVTLSCEQNLNHDAMYWYRQDPGQGLRLIYYSQIVNDFQKGDIAEGYSVSREKKESFPLTVTSAQKNPTAFYLCASRSLGGGYTFGSGTRLTVV.

The genes are TRBV4-1 and TRBJ1-2, with 9 bases that match TRBD1. The CDR3 has 18 residues. J gave up 3 bases and V 4 bases, and 15 bases lay outside the gene matches. Germline lookup yields CDR1 MGHRA and CDR2 YSYEKL. The CDR3 DNA sequence: TGCGCCAGCAGCCCCCGGTCGGAACAGGGGGCGCGTGACTATGGCTACACCTTC. Protein sequence: CASSPRSEQGARDYGYTF.

The chain employs TRBV18 and TRBJ1-1; possible D gene TRBD1, 5 bases. The CDR3 totals 16 residues. The germline CDR1 and CDR2 sequences are KGHSH and LQKENI. Deletions cut 1 base from V and 0 bases from J, with 12 bases between. The CDR3 here is CASSPRPGELNTEAFF. Here the CDR3 DNA reads TGTGCCAGCTCACCACGTCCGGGGGAATTGAACACTGAAGCTTTCTTT.

The genes are TRBV19 and TRBJ1-4; D call uncertain. V lost 3 bases and J 2 bases, leaving 25 bases between the germline ends. The CDR3 runs 20 residues. The germline gives CDR1 LNHDA, CDR2 SQIVND (reference sequence). The CDR3 DNA follows: TGTGCCAGTAGTATTGATGGTCTATACAACACGGGCCCTACTAATGAAAAACTGTTTTTT. Protein sequence: CASSIDGLYNTGPTNEKLFF.

J is TRBJ1-2 and V is TRBV5-6; a possible D gene is TRBD1 (5 bases). Germline V gives CDR1 SGHDT, CDR2 YYEEEE. Trimming shortened V by 4 bases and J by 7 bases, and 14 bases separated the two germline ends. CDR3 size: 13 residues. As DNA, the CDR3 is TGTGCCAGCAGCGACGCAGGGTTTCTTGGCTACACCTTC. Translation: CASSDAGFLGYTF.

The CDR3 DNA follows: TGTGCCAGCTCACCAGCTACAGGGGGCATTGGGCAGCCCCAGCATTTT. Its translation is CASSPATGGIGQPQHF. J is TRBJ1-5 and V is TRBV18; 9 nucleotides line up with TRBD1. The CDR3 is 16 amino acids. Per germline, CDR1 KGHSH and CDR2 LQKENI. The J segment lost 7 bases and the V segment lost 2 bases, leaving 9 bases of the junction unmatched.

The V call is TRBV9, the J call TRBJ2-1; D gene uncertain. The germline gives CDR1 SGDLS, CDR2 YYNGEE. CDR3 size: 18 residues. Trimming took 0 bases from V and 0 from J, leaving 16 bases between them. CDR3 sequence reads: CASSVGYHVLSSYNEQFF. In DNA, the CDR3 is TGTGCCAGCAGCGTAGGGTACCACGTCCTGAGCTCCTACAATGAGCAGTTCTTC.

In its sample, this clone was seen once. J is TRBJ2-5 and V is TRBV5-4, with unresolved D. V was trimmed by 4 bases and J by 1 base, leaving 11 bases between them. The length of the CDR3 is 14 residues. Germline V lookup: CDR1 SGHNT, CDR2 YYREEE (reference sequence). The DNA for the CDR3 is TGTGCCAGCAGCGTCGATGCAGGCCAAGAGACCCAGTACTTC. It encodes CASSVDAGQETQYF.

V usage is TRBV28 and J usage is TRBJ1-3; TRBD1 might be the D (5 bases). This CDR3 is 17 amino acids long. Looked up from germline, CDR1 is MDHEN and CDR2 is SYDVKM. Trimming took off 5 bases at V and 2 bases at J, with 19 bases between the two ends. The CDR3 DNA sequence: TGTGCCAGCAGTCCCTATGGGGGAATTCAGGCTGGAAACACCATATATTTT. It yields the protein CASSPYGGIQAGNTIYF. Supplemented by reference TRBV28 and TRBJ1-3, the full variable domain reads DVKVTQSSRYLVKRTGEKVFLECVQDMDHENMFWYRQDPGLGLRLIYFSYDVKMKEKGDIPEGYSVSREKKERFSLILESASTNQTSMYLCASSPYGGIQAGNTIYFGEGSWLTVV.

This rearrangement joins TRBV9 to TRBJ2-3; D might be TRBD2 (5 bases). The V and J ends lost 0 bases and 3 bases respectively, with 11 bases between them. The germline V gene encodes CDR1 SGDLS and CDR2 YYNGEE. This CDR3 has 15 amino acids. CDR3 sequence (DNA): TGTGCCAGCAGCGTAGTGGACTCATATACAGATACGCAGTATTTT. The encoded protein is CASSVVDSYTDTQYF. Filled out from reference TRBV9 and TRBJ2-3, the complete variable domain reads DSGVTQTPKHLITATGQRVTLRCSPRSGDLSVYWYQQSLDQGLQFLIQYYNGEERAKGNILERFSAQQFPDLHSELNLSSLELGDSALYFCASSVVDSYTDTQYFGPGTRLTVL.

V usage is TRBV7-9 and J usage is TRBJ2-7, with 9 bases identical to TRBD1. The CDR3 has 14 residues. The germline V gene has CDR1 SEHNR and CDR2 FQNEAQ (reference sequence). The trim removed 6 bases at V and 7 bases at J, leaving 10 bases unmatched. The CDR3 DNA reads TGTGCCAGCAGGCAAACAGGGGGCGATGGTGAGCAGTACTTC. It yields the protein CASRQTGGDGEQYF. The variable domain in full, with the rest retrieved from reference TRBV7-9 and TRBJ2-7, is DTGVSQNPRHKITKRGQNVTFRCDPISEHNRLYWYRQTLGQGPEFLTYFQNEAQLEKSRLLSDRFSAERPKGSFSTLEIQRTEQGDSAMYLCASRQTGGDGEQYFGPGTRLTVT.

V usage is TRBV9 and J usage is TRBJ2-3; no firm D call. Deletions cut 4 bases from V and 5 bases from J, with 11 bases between. The CDR3 is 13 amino acids. Per germline, CDR1 SGDLS and CDR2 YYNGEE. The CDR3 sequence is CASSPGGGDTQYF. For the CDR3, the DNA is TGTGCCAGCAGCCCAGGCGGCGGAGATACGCAGTATTTT.

The table lists this clone with a few counts. The chain carries TRBV11-2 and TRBJ2-7; the D is unclear. Looked up from germline, CDR1 is SGHAT and CDR2 is FQNNGV. The CDR3 spans 15 residues. Trimming left V 4 bases short and J 2 bases short, with 15 bases between. CDR3 nucleotide sequence: TGTGCCAGCAGCTCCGGGCCCCCGGGTGCCTACGAGCAGTACTTC. Amino acid sequence: CASSSGPPGAYEQYF.

V is TRBV5-1 and J is TRBJ1-1; D remains ambiguous. V lost 3 bases and J lost 1, with 7 bases in between. The CDR3 loop spans 13 amino acids. Per germline, CDR1 SGHRS and CDR2 YFSETQ. The CDR3 DNA reads TGCGCCAGCAGCTCGATCCCGAACACTGAAGCTTTCTTT. Translated: CASSSIPNTEAFF.